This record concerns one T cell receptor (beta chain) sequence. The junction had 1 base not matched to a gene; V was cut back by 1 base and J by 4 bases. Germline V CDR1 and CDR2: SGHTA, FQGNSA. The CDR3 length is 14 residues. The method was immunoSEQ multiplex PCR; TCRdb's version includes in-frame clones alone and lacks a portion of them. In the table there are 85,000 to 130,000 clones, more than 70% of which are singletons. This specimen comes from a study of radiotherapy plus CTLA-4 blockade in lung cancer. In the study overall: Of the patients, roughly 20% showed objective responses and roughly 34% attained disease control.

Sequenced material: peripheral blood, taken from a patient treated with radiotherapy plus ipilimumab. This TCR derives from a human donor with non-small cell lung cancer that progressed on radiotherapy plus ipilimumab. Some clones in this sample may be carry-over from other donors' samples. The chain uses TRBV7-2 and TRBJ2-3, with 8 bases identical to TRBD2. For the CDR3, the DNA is TGTGCCAGCAGCTTAGGACTAGCGCCAGATACGCAGTATTTT. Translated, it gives CASSLGLAPDTQYF.